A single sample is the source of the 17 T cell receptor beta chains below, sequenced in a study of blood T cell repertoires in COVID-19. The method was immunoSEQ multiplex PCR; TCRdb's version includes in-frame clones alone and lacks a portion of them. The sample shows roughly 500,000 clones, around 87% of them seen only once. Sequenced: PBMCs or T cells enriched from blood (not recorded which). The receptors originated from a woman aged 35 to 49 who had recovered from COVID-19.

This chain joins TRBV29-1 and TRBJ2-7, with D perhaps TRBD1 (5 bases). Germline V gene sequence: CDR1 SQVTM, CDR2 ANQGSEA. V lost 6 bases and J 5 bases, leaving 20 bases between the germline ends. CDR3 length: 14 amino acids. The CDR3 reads CSVTQARGGDEQYF. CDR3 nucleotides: TGCAGCGTCACACAGGCTCGTGGCGGAGACGAGCAGTACTTC.

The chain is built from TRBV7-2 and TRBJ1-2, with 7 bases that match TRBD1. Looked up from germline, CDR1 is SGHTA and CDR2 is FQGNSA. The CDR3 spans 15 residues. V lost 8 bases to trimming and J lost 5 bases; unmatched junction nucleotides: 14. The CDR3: CASSPSGQEGYGYTF. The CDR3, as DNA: TGTGCCAGCTCACCTTCAGGACAGGAGGGGTATGGCTACACCTTC. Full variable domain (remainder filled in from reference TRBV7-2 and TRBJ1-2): GAGVSQSPSNKVTEKGKDVELRCDPISGHTALYWYRQSLGQGLEFLIYFQGNSAPDKSGLPSDRFSAERTGGSVSTLTIQRTQQEDSAVYLCASSPSGQEGYGYTFGSGTRLTVV.

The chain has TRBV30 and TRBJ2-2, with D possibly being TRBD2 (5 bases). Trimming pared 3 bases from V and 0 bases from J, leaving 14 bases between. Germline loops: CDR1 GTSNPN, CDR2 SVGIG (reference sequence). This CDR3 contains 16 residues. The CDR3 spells CAWRTGRASNTGELFF. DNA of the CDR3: TGTGCCTGGAGAACGGGAAGGGCCTCGAACACCGGGGAGCTGTTTTTT.

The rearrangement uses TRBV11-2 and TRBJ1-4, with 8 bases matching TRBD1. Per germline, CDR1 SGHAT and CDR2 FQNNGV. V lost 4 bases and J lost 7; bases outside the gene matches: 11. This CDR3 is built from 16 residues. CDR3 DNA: TGTGCCAGCAGCTCAGGAATCAGGGGGCGCGGTGAAAAACTGTTTTTT. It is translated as CASSSGIRGRGEKLFF.

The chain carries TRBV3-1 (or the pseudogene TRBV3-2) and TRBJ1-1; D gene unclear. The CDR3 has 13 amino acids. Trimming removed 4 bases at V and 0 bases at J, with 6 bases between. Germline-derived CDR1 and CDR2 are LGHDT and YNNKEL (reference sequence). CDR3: CASSPQMNTEAFF. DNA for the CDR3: TGTGCCAGCAGCCCTCAGATGAACACTGAAGCTTTCTTT.

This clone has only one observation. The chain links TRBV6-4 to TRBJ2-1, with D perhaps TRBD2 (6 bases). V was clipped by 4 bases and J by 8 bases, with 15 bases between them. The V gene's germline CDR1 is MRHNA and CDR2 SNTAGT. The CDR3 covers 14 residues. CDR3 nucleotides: TGTGCCAGCAGTGCTTCGATAGGCGGGGATGAGCAGTTCTTC. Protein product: CASSASIGGDEQFF.

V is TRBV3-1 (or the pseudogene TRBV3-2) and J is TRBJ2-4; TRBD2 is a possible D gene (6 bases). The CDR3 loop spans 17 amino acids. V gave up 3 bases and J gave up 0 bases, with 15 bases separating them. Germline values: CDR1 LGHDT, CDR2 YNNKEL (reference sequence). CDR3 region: CASSQGGLTIAKNIQYF. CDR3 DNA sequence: TGTGCCAGCAGCCAGGGGGGATTAACAATAGCCAAAAACATTCAGTACTTC.

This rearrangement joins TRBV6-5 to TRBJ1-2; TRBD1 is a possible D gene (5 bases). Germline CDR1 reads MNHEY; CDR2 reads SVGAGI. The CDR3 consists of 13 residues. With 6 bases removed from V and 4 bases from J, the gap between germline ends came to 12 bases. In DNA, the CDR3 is TGTGCCAGCAGCTTACAGGCTTCCTATGGCTACACCTTC. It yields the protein CASSLQASYGYTF.

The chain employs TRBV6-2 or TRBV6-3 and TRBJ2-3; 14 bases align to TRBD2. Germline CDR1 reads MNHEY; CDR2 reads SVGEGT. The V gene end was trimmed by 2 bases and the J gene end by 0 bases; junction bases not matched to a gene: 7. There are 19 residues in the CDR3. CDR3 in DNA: TGTGCCAGCAGTTACCGCGGGACTAGCGGGAGAGGTAGCACAGATACGCAGTATTTT. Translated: CASSYRGTSGRGSTDTQYF.

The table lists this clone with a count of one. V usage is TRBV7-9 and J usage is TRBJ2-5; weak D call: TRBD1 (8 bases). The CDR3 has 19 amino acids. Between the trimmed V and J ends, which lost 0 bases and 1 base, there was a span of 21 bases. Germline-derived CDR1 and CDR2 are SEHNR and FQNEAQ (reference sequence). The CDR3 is CASSLALTGEGLLQETQYF. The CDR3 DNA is TGTGCCAGCAGCTTAGCCCTGACAGGGGAGGGGCTACTCCAAGAGACCCAGTACTTC.

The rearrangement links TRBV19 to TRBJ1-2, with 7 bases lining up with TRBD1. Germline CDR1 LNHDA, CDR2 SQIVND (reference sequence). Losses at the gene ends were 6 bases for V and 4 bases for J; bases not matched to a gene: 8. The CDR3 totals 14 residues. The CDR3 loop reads CASRKGARLYGYTF. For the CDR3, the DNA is TGTGCCAGTAGGAAGGGGGCCCGGCTCTATGGCTACACCTTC.

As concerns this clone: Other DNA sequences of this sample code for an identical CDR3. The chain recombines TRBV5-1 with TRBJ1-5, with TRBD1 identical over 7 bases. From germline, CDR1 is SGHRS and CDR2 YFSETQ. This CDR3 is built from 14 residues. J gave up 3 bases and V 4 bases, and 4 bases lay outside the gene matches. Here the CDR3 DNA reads TGCGCCAGCAGCGAGGGGACAGCCAATCAGCCCCAGCATTTT. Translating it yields CASSEGTANQPQHF.

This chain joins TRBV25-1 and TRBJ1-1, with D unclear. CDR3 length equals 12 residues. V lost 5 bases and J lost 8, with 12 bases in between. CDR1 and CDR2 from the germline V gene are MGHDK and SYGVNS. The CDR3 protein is CASSFPWAEAFF. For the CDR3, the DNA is TGTGCCAGCAGTTTCCCCTGGGCGGAAGCTTTCTTT. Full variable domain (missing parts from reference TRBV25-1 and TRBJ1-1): EADIYQTPRYLVIGTGKKITLECSQTMGHDKMYWYQQDPGMELHLIHYSYGVNSTEKGDLSSESTVSRIRTEHFPLTLESARPSHTSQYLCASSFPWAEAFFGQGTRLTVV.

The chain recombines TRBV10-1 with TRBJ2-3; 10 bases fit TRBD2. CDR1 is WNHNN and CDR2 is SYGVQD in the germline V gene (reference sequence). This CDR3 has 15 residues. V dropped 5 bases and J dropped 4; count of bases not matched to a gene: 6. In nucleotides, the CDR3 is TGCGCCAGCAGTAATCTAGCGGGAGTTCCAGATACGCAGTATTTT. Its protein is CASSNLAGVPDTQYF.

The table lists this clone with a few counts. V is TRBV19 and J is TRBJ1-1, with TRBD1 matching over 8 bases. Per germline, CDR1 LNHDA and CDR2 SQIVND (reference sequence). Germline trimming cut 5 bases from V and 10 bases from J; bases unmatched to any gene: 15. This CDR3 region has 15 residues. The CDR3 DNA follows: TGTGCCAGTAGTCCTAAGACAGGGGCCTTCGGACGAGCTTTCTTT. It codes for CASSPKTGAFGRAFF.

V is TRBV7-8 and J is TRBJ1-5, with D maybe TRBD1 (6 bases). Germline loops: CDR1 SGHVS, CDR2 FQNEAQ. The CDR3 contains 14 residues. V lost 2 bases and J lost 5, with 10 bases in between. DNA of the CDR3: TGTGCCAGCAGCTTACCGGGGGGCGATCAGCCCCAGCATTTT. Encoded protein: CASSLPGGDQPQHF.

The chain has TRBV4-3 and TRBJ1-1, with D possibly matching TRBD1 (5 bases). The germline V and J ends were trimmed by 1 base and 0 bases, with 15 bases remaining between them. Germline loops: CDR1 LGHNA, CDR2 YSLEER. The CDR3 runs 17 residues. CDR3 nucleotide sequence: TGCGCCAGCAGCCAAGGGGGCCGCTTCTTCATGAACACTGAAGCTTTCTTT. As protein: CASSQGGRFFMNTEAFF.